This T cell receptor (beta chain) was profiled in a study of blood T cells in healthy people across ages. Per the germline V gene, CDR1 is MNHEY and CDR2 is SVGAGI. V gave up 0 bases and J gave up 7 bases, with 7 bases separating them. The CDR3 covers 13 residues. With a J-beta primer mix and a sample-barcoded 5' primer, a second PCR ran about 7 to 11 cycles. Tagging of each cDNA molecule was performed by a template-switch adaptor with 12 random nucleotides. TCRdb reprocessed the 5' RACE reads with MiXCR, giving one entry per CDR3 protein. The table has 950,000 to 1,200,000 distinct CDR3 sequences, around two fifths seen once. This clonotype was observed a few times.

This chain joins TRBV6-5 and TRBJ1-5; D unclear. This sequence originates from a man younger than 35 in good health. Material: blood. The CDR3 is CASSYSVHQPQHF. The CDR3 coding sequence is TGTGCCAGCAGTTACTCTGTCCACCAGCCCCAGCATTTT.